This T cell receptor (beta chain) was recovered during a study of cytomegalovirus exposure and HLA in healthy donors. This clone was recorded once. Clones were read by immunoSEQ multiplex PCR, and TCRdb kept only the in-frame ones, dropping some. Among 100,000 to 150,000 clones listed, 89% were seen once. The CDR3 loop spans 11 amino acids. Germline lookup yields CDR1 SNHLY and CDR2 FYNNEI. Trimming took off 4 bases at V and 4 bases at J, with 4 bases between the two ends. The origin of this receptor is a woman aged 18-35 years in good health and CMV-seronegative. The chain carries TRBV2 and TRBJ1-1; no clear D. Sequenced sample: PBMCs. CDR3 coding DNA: TGTGCCAGCAGTGTCTTCACTGAAGCTTTCTTT. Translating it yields CASSVFTEAFF.